One sample yielded the 2 T cell receptor beta chains listed below, sequenced in a study of identical twins. MiXCR was run by TCRdb on the 5' RACE reads, yielding one entry per CDR3 protein. The sample includes under 250,000 distinct CDR3 sequences, 6% to 8.5% of them seen just once. The sample was also linked to a second study, of yellow fever vaccine responses in identical twins.

The source material was CD8+ T cells sorted from blood. The receptor source for this set is a young woman in good health.

This chain uses TRBV20-1 with TRBJ2-1; TRBD2 agrees at 13 bases. The CDR3 has 15 amino acids. The germline V gene has CDR1 DFQATT and CDR2 SNEGSKA (reference sequence). Trimming cost V 6 bases and J 4 bases; bases outside gene matches: 6. DNA of the CDR3: TGCAGTGCCTCGACTAGCGGGGGGACATACAATGAGCAGTTCTTC. This encodes CSASTSGGTYNEQFF.

This clonotype occurred many times. The chain combines TRBV12-3 or TRBV12-4 with TRBJ1-1; 7 nucleotides agree with TRBD1. This CDR3 contains 14 residues. The V and J ends lost 6 bases and 4 bases, in that order; junction bases with no gene match: 8. The chain's CDR3 is CASRQGGGFTEAFF. CDR3 nucleotides: TGTGCCAGCAGGCAAGGGGGCGGATTCACTGAAGCTTTCTTT.